This TCR beta chain was captured in a study of blood T cell repertoires in COVID-19. Method: immunoSEQ multiplex PCR; TCRdb's copy keeps in-frame clones and lacks some. The sample includes 88,000 or so clones, around four fifths of them seen just once. Only one count was recorded for this clone. The TCR originated in a human donor in a cohort sampled during active COVID-19. Input material: peripheral blood.

In DNA, the CDR3 is TGTGCCAGCTCGCCAGGACAGGGACTCATTCAGTACTTC. Translation: CASSPGQGLIQYF. This chain uses TRBV18 with TRBJ2-4; 8 nucleotides match TRBD1. Germline CDR1 KGHSH, CDR2 LQKENI. Germline trimming cut 6 bases from V and 9 bases from J; bases unmatched to any gene: 7. This CDR3 contains 13 residues.